Listed here are 7 T cell receptor beta chains from one sample, sequenced in a study of T-cell memory formation after mild COVID-19. MiXCR, run by TCRdb on the 5' RACE reads, gives a single entry per CDR3 protein. The data hold some 120,000 distinct CDR3 sequences, with 15% to 20% observed a single time. Input material: PBMCs or a T cell subset sorted from them (not recorded which). Source of these receptors: an adult woman who had mild COVID-19 (a few samples of this study predate the infection). Cell type and time point are not known.

This sequence joins TRBV20-1 and TRBJ2-7; 12 nucleotides align to TRBD2. Germline V gene sequence: CDR1 DFQATT, CDR2 SNEGSKA (reference sequence). V shed 6 bases, J shed 5 bases, and the junction held 17 bases outside the gene matches. The CDR3 loop spans 17 amino acids. CDR3 coding DNA: TGCAGTGCCAAAACAGGGGCTAGCGGGAGGGCTTTCGACGAGCAGTACTTC. Translated, it gives CSAKTGASGRAFDEQYF.

A few counts support this clonotype. CDR3 protein: CAWRGGSTEAFF. The CDR3 bases are TGTGCCTGGAGGGGTGGTAGTACTGAAGCTTTCTTT. V gene TRBV30 combines with J gene TRBJ1-1; D is unclear. V lost 3 bases and J 5 bases, leaving 10 bases between the germline ends. The CDR3 length is 12 residues. Germline loops: CDR1 GTSNPN, CDR2 SVGIG (reference sequence).

The gene calls are TRBV7-9 and TRBJ1-5; tentative D call: TRBD1 (5 bases). Germline V gives CDR1 SEHNR, CDR2 FQNEAQ (reference sequence). V lost 0 bases, J lost 1 base, and 7 bases lay in between. The CDR3 spans 15 residues. The CDR3 protein is CASSLADTSNQPQHF. The CDR3, as DNA: TGTGCCAGCAGCTTAGCGGACACAAGCAATCAGCCCCAGCATTTT. Full variable domain (remainder filled in from reference TRBV7-9 and TRBJ1-5): DTGVSQNPRHKITKRGQNVTFRCDPISEHNRLYWYRQTLGQGPEFLTYFQNEAQLEKSRLLSDRFSAERPKGSFSTLEIQRTEQGDSAMYLCASSLADTSNQPQHFGDGTRLSIL.

The chain employs TRBV7-9 and TRBJ2-1; 7 positions agree with TRBD2. Trimming at V came to 6 bases and at J to 7 bases, leaving 6 bases not matched to a gene. The CDR3 consists of 13 residues. Germline V lookup: CDR1 SEHNR, CDR2 FQNEAQ (reference sequence). The CDR3 reads CASSRGGGNEQFF. CDR3 sequence (DNA): TGTGCCAGCAGTCGCGGGGGAGGTAATGAGCAGTTCTTC.

A few counts support this clonotype. V gene TRBV5-1 combines with J gene TRBJ2-3, with 12 bases fitting TRBD2. The J segment lost 4 bases and the V segment lost 4 bases, leaving 7 bases of the junction unmatched. Germline CDR1 reads SGHRS; CDR2 reads YFSETQ. The CDR3 loop spans 16 amino acids. The CDR3 protein is CASSMRTSGTPDTQYF. The CDR3 coding sequence is TGCGCCAGCAGCATGCGGACTAGCGGGACACCAGATACGCAGTATTTT.

This clonotype was counted ten times or more. The chain employs TRBV30 and TRBJ2-2; the D is unclear. There are 14 residues in the CDR3. The germline gives CDR1 GTSNPN, CDR2 SVGIG (reference sequence). Trimming removed 2 bases at V and 5 bases at J, with 12 bases between. The CDR3 nucleotides are TGTGCCTGGAGTACCCTCACCTATACCGGGGAGCTGTTTTTT. It is translated as CAWSTLTYTGELFF.

The chain uses TRBV7-3 and TRBJ2-7, with 8 bases that match TRBD1. In germline, CDR1 is SGHTA, CDR2 FQGTGA. The J segment lost 6 bases and the V segment lost 1 base, leaving 14 bases of the junction unmatched. There are 17 residues in the CDR3. This CDR3 is CASSLKTEEGRGLEQYF. The DNA for the CDR3 is TGTGCCAGCAGCTTAAAAACGGAAGAAGGCAGGGGGCTCGAGCAGTACTTC.